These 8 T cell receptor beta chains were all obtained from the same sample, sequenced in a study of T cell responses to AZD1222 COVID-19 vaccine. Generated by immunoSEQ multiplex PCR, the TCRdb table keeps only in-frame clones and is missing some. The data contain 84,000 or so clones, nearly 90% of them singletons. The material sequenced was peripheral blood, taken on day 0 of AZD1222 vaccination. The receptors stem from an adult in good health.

Written as DNA, the CDR3 is TGTGCCAGCAGGGGGACTAGCCCGGTGTGGAGTGAGCAGTTCTTC. Amino acid sequence: CASRGTSPVWSEQFF. The chain carries TRBV2 and TRBJ2-1; 9 nucleotides align to TRBD2. J gave up 9 bases and V 6 bases, and 12 bases lay outside the gene matches. CDR3 length: 15 residues. Germline V lookup: CDR1 SNHLY, CDR2 FYNNEI.

CDR3 bases: TGCGCCAGCAGCTTGATCGGCGATCAGCCCCAGCATTTT. It translates to CASSLIGDQPQHF. The chain couples TRBV5-1 to TRBJ1-5; D gene ambiguous. The germline V gene encodes CDR1 SGHRS and CDR2 YFSETQ. V lost 1 base to trimming and J lost 5 bases, with 7 bases between them. The length of the CDR3 is 13 residues.

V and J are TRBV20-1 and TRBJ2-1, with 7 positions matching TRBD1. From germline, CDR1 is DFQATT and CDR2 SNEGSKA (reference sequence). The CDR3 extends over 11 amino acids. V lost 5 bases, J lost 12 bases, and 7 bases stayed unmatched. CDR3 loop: CSASDRTGQFF. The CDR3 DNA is TGCAGTGCTTCGGACAGGACGGGGCAGTTCTTC.

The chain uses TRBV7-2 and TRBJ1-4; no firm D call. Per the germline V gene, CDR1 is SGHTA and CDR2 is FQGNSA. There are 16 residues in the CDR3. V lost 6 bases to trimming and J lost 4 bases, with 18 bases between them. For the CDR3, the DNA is TGTGCCAGCAGTAGACACCGCAGCTTAATTAATGAAAAACTGTTTTTT. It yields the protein CASSRHRSLINEKLFF. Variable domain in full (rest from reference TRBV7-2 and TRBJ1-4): GAGVSQSPSNKVTEKGKDVELRCDPISGHTALYWYRQSLGQGLEFLIYFQGNSAPDKSGLPSDRFSAERTGGSVSTLTIQRTQQEDSAVYLCASSRHRSLINEKLFFGSGTQLSVL.

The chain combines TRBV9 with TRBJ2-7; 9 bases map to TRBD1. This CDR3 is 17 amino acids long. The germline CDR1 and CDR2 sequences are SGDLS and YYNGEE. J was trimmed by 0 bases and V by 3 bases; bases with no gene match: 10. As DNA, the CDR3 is TGTGCCAGCAGCGCCCGGGACAGGGTAGTCTCCTCCTACGAGCAGTACTTC. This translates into CASSARDRVVSSYEQYF.

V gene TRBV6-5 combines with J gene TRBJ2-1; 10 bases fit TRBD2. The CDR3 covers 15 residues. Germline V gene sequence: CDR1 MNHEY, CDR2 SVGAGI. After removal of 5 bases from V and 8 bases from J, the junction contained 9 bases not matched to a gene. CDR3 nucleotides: TGTGCCAGCAGTCCCGGGACTAGCGAGAGGGATGAGCAGTTCTTC. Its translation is CASSPGTSERDEQFF.

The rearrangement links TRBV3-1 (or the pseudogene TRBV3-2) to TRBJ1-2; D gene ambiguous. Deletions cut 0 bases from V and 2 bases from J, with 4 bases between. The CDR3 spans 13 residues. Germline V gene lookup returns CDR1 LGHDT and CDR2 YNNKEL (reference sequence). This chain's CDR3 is CASSQEMNYGYTF. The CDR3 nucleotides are TGTGCCAGCAGCCAAGAAATGAACTATGGCTACACCTTC.

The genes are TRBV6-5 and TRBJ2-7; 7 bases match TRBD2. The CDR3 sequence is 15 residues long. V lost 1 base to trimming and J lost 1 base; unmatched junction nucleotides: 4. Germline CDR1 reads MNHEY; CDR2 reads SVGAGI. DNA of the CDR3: TGTGCCAGCAGTTACTGGTCGGGAGGATCCTACGAGCAGTACTTC. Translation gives CASSYWSGGSYEQYF.